These 3 T cell receptor beta chains originate from one sample sequenced in a study of cytotoxic CD8 clonotypes in ibrutinib-treated CLL. Data came from immunoSEQ multiplex PCR; TCRdb stores just in-frame clones and leaves some out. The data contain fewer than 7,000 clones, around two thirds of them singletons. The starting material was PBMCs, obtained before ibrutinib treatment. These receptors were taken from a human donor with chronic lymphocytic leukemia.

The chain combines TRBV5-5 with TRBJ2-7; D remains ambiguous. The CDR3 length is 13 residues. V was clipped by 1 base and J by 7 bases, with 12 bases between them. The germline V gene encodes CDR1 SGHKS and CDR2 YYEKEE (reference sequence). CDR3 sequence: CASSLNFPAEQYF. In DNA, the CDR3 is TGTGCCAGCAGCTTGAATTTCCCCGCGGAGCAGTACTTC. Full variable domain (missing parts from reference TRBV5-5 and TRBJ2-7): DAGVTQSPTHLIKTRGQQVTLRCSPISGHKSVSWYQQVLGQGPQFIFQYYEKEERGRGNFPDRFSARQFPNYSSELNVNALLLGDSALYLCASSLNFPAEQYFGPGTRLTVT.

This clone was seen a single time. The chain uses TRBV5-1 and TRBJ1-1; D gene ambiguous. Between the trimmed V and J ends, which lost 4 bases and 3 bases, there was a span of 16 bases. The CDR3 has 15 amino acids. Germline-derived CDR1 and CDR2 are SGHRS and YFSETQ. The CDR3 nucleotides read TGCGCCAGCAGCCCGACGGTAGGCGGGGACACTGAAGCTTTCTTT. This gives the protein CASSPTVGGDTEAFF.

The CDR3 loop is CASSLSWDTEAFF. The CDR3, as DNA: TGTGCCAGCAGTTTATCGTGGGACACTGAAGCTTTCTTT. The chain joins TRBV27 to TRBJ1-1; D is unresolved. Germline CDR1 MNHEY, CDR2 SMNVEV (reference sequence). The CDR3 extends over 13 amino acids. V was clipped by 0 bases and J by 3 bases, with 5 bases between them.